Sequencing of this T cell receptor (beta chain) was carried out in a study of blood T cell repertoires in COVID-19. Trimming at V came to 4 bases and at J to 6 bases, leaving 2 bases not matched to a gene. The CDR3 consists of 12 residues. The germline gives CDR1 LNHNV, CDR2 YYDKDF (reference sequence). Assay: immunoSEQ multiplex PCR; the TCRdb copy retains only in-frame clones and omits some. The sample gives about 200,000 clones, roughly 83% of which show up once; 5% to 7% is in the top ten. Sequencing was performed on PBMCs or T cells enriched from blood (not recorded which). The sequence was collected from a man aged 35 to 55 with acute COVID-19. The chain links TRBV15 to TRBJ2-5; TRBD2 matches at 7 bases. As DNA, the CDR3 is TGTGCCACCAGCACCAGCGGGAAGACCCAGTACTTC. As protein: CATSTSGKTQYF.